A selection of T cell receptor beta chains follows, all from one sample in a study of control samples from healthy donors and cancer patients. Sequencing used immunoSEQ multiplex PCR; TCRdb keeps in-frame clones, though not all of them. The sample contains some 210,000 clones, 90% to 95% of which appear only once. Sequencing used blood. Every receptor here comes from a man younger than 40 in good health. CDR3s include the opening cysteine and the closing phenylalanine or tryptophan. Each record gives: D gene, V gene, clone size, J gene, CDR3 DNA, CDR3 protein. D genes are given only for firm matches. Clone sizes are given selectively: once, few, many, or a class where the clone is expanded.

-	TRBV7-8	-	TRBJ2-1	TGTGCCAGCAGCTTACAAGGATACAATGAGCAGTTCTTC	CASSLQGYNEQFF
TRBD1	TRBV11-2	-	TRBJ1-2	TGTGCCAGCAGCTTAGGGAATCGACAGGGGGCGTCGGGCTACACCTTC	CASSLGNRQGASGYTF
TRBD2	TRBV27	-	TRBJ2-1	TGTGCCAGCAGTTTTCGGGGGGGGCATGAGCAGTTCTTC	CASSFRGGHEQFF
-	TRBV7-3	-	TRBJ2-1	TGTGCCAGCAGCCTCTCTCTAGTCGATGAGCAGTTCTTC	CASSLSLVDEQFF
-	TRBV27	once	TRBJ1-2	TGTGCCAGCAGACGTACAGGGACGGTGACGAACACCTTC	CASRRTGTVTNTF
-	TRBV12-3/TRBV12-4	once	TRBJ1-1	TGTGCCAGCAGTTTAGCTAGGACTGAAGCTTTCTTT	CASSLARTEAFF
TRBD1	TRBV10-1	-	TRBJ2-2	TGCGCCAGCAGTGAGGGGACAGGGGCCGCACCCGGGGAGCTGTTTTTT	CASSEGTGAAPGELFF
TRBD1	TRBV20-1	once	TRBJ1-2	TGCAGTGCTAGTTCGGGGGCACGGGGGAAAGACAGGGGCTATGGCTACACCTTC	CSASSGARGKDRGYGYTF
-	TRBV11-3	-	TRBJ1-3	TGTGCCAGCAGCTCCAATACTGGAAACACCATATATTTT	CASSSNTGNTIYF
-	TRBV9	once	TRBJ1-6	TGTGCCAGCAGCCCGGTAGGCCTTAATTCACCCCTCCACTTT	CASSPVGLNSPLHF
-	TRBV24-1	-	TRBJ2-2	TGTGCCACCAGTCAGAGGGACAAACACACCGGGGAGCTGTTTTTT	CATSQRDKHTGELFF
TRBD2	TRBV14	-	TRBJ2-1	TGTGCCAGCAGCCAAGCCACTAGCGGGGGGAAACAGTTCTTC	CASSQATSGGKQFF
-	TRBV7-9	-	TRBJ2-5	TGTGCCAGCTCCCTACTAGGGGGGGAAGAGACCCAGTACTTC	CASSLLGGEETQYF
-	TRBV5-1	-	TRBJ2-3	TGCGCCAGCAGCTTTGGCGGAGATACGCAGTATTTT	CASSFGGDTQYF
-	TRBV5-1	-	TRBJ1-2	TGCGCCAATAAGCAGGAGGGGAACCAGCGCTATGGCTACACCTTC	CANKQEGNQRYGYTF
-	TRBV6-5	-	TRBJ2-1	TGTGCCAGCAGTTACTCGGGGCGGGGTCCCTCCAATGAGCAGTTCTTC	CASSYSGRGPSNEQFF
TRBD1	TRBV3-1/TRBV3-2	-	TRBJ1-5	TGTGCCAGCAGCCAAGATAAAGGGGGCGATTTCAATCAGCCCCAGCATTTT	CASSQDKGGDFNQPQHF
TRBD1	TRBV7-9	-	TRBJ2-1	TGTGCCAGCAGCTTCAACTGGGGACAGGGTGAAGTGGGGCAGCAGTTCTTC	CASSFNWGQGEVGQQFF
-	TRBV14	-	TRBJ1-1	TGTGCCAGCAGCCAAGCTGGTATGAACACTGAAGCTTTCTTT	CASSQAGMNTEAFF
-	TRBV2	-	TRBJ2-7	TGTGCCAGCAGCTCCAACTTTGACGAGCAGTACTTC	CASSSNFDEQYF
-	TRBV4-2	-	TRBJ1-1	TGTGCCAGCAGCCAAGAAAGGATAGCTCTTAACACTGAAGCTTTCTTT	CASSQERIALNTEAFF
TRBD1	TRBV11-3	-	TRBJ2-2	TGTGCCAGCAGCTTAACAGGGGTCACCGGGGAGCTGTTTTTT	CASSLTGVTGELFF